The 2 T cell receptor beta chains in this list originate from one sample, sequenced in a study of tumor and adjacent non-tumor tissue in lung cancer. This sample's RNA came from whole unsorted tissue. This non-tumor lung sample came from over 3 cm beyond the tumor edge. TCRbeta libraries were built with three rounds of nested PCR, modified from ARM-PCR. TCRdb reprocessed the multiplex PCR reads with MiXCR, giving one entry per CDR3 protein. The repertoire includes fewer than 100,000 distinct CDR3 sequences, approximately 80% of them detected once, and about half sits in the top ten. Source material: distant non-tumor lung tissue. The receptors derive from a man aged 55 to 69 with non-small cell lung cancer.

This chain uses TRBV20-1 with TRBJ1-5; D unresolved. The CDR3 covers 15 residues. Germline values: CDR1 DFQATT, CDR2 SNEGSKA (reference sequence). Trimming pared 2 bases from V and 4 bases from J, leaving 15 bases between. In DNA, the CDR3 is TGCAGTGCTAGAATGTCCGGTCATAGTAATCAGCCCCAGCATTTT. Its protein product is CSARMSGHSNQPQHF.

This clonotype appeared a single time. A much larger clone lies one base from this, so it may be a read error. A read error is likely, as this CDR3 ends without the conserved phenylalanine or tryptophan. V usage is TRBV6-1 and J usage is TRBJ2-6; D call uncertain. Germline loops: CDR1 MNHNS, CDR2 SASEGT. Trimming shortened V by 0 bases and J by 0 bases, and 3 bases separated the two germline ends. The CDR3 consists of 15 residues. CDR3 sequence reads: CASSEAGSGANVLTL. CDR3 sequence (DNA): TGTGCCAGCAGTGAAGCGGGCTCTGGGGCCAACGTCCTGACTTTA.